The 17 T cell receptor beta chains below were found in one sample sequenced in a study of cytomegalovirus exposure and HLA in healthy donors. Amplification used 60 Vbeta primers and 13 Jbeta primers. TCRdb's copy holds only in-frame clones and misses some; the assay was immunoSEQ multiplex PCR. The sample has about 120,000 clones; roughly three fifths are singletons. Material for sequencing was PBMCs. These receptor sequences come from a man aged 18 to 29 in good health and CMV-seronegative.

The V gene is TRBV14, the J gene TRBJ2-7; 10 positions agree with TRBD1. Trimming took 4 bases from V and 5 from J; bases not matched to a gene: 8. Germline lookup yields CDR1 SGHDN and CDR2 FVKESK. CDR3 length equals 15 residues. CDR3 nucleotide sequence: TGTGCCAGCAGCCTCCCCGGGACAGGGGTCCACGAGCAGTACTTC. Protein sequence: CASSLPGTGVHEQYF.

The chain recombines TRBV7-2 with TRBJ2-5, with 8 bases that match TRBD2. CDR1 is SGHTA and CDR2 is FQGNSA in the germline V gene. The length of the CDR3 is 15 residues. Unmatched junction bases numbered 10, after V lost 5 bases and J lost 5 bases. The CDR3 nucleotides read TGTGCCAGCAGCCCAGTCGGGGGGGCCCGGGAGACCCAGTACTTC. It translates to CASSPVGGARETQYF. Filled out from reference TRBV7-2 and TRBJ2-5, the complete variable domain reads GAGVSQSPSNKVTEKGKDVELRCDPISGHTALYWYRQSLGQGLEFLIYFQGNSAPDKSGLPSDRFSAERTGGSVSTLTIQRTQQEDSAVYLCASSPVGGARETQYFGPGTRLLVL.

This chain joins TRBV2 and TRBJ2-7; D is unclear. V lost 1 base, J lost 6 bases, and 13 bases lay in between. This CDR3 has 14 residues. The germline gives CDR1 SNHLY, CDR2 FYNNEI. CDR3 protein: CASSEGQSAGEQYF. The CDR3 DNA sequence: TGTGCCAGCAGTGAAGGTCAGTCGGCAGGCGAGCAGTACTTC. The full variable domain, its missing parts supplied by reference TRBV2 and TRBJ2-7, is EPEVTQTPSHQVTQMGQEVILRCVPISNHLYFYWYRQILGQKVEFLVSFYNNEISEKSEIFDDQFSVERPDGSNFTLKIRSTKLEDSAMYFCASSEGQSAGEQYFGPGTRLTVT.

V is TRBV5-1 and J is TRBJ2-1; TRBD2 agrees at 7 bases. This CDR3 spans 13 amino acids. V shed 4 bases and J 8 bases; nucleotides not matched to a gene: 6. Germline CDR1 is SGHRS and CDR2 is YFSETQ. The DNA for the CDR3 is TGCGCCAGCAGCCGAGGCGGGAGCTATGAGCAGTTCTTC. Encoded protein: CASSRGGSYEQFF.

CDR3 coding DNA: TGTGCCAGCAGCGTAGGACAGACCTACGAGCAGTACTTC. This gives the protein CASSVGQTYEQYF. V and J are TRBV9 and TRBJ2-7, with D possibly being TRBD1 (5 bases). The V gene's germline CDR1 is SGDLS and CDR2 YYNGEE. The V gene lost 0 bases and the J gene lost 2 bases, with 6 bases spanning the gap. The CDR3 is made up of 13 amino acids.

The chain has TRBV6-5 and TRBJ1-5; 8 nucleotides agree with TRBD1. Germline CDR1 reads MNHEY; CDR2 reads SVGAGI. The V and J ends lost 6 bases and 1 base, in that order; junction bases with no gene match: 5. This CDR3 spans 15 amino acids. In nucleotides, the CDR3 is TGTGCCAGCAGAAAACAGGGGGGGAGCAATCAGCCCCAGCATTTT. Amino acid sequence: CASRKQGGSNQPQHF.

The table lists this clone with a few counts. The chain uses TRBV7-9 and TRBJ2-5, with a weak D call TRBD1 (5 bases). The germline V and J ends were trimmed by 5 bases and 5 bases, with 9 bases remaining between them. The CDR3 has 12 amino acids. The germline CDR1 and CDR2 sequences are SEHNR and FQNEAQ (reference sequence). The CDR3, as DNA: TGTGCCAGCAGCCCGACAGCGGAGACCCAGTACTTC. It encodes CASSPTAETQYF.

The V gene is TRBV18, the J gene TRBJ2-5, with 9 bases that match TRBD1. The CDR3 spans 15 residues. Losses at the gene ends were 3 bases for V and 5 bases for J; bases not matched to a gene: 7. Germline lookup yields CDR1 KGHSH and CDR2 LQKENI. The CDR3 DNA follows: TGTGCCAGCTCACCCCTAACAGGGGGCGGGGAGACCCAGTACTTC. Protein sequence: CASSPLTGGGETQYF. Full variable domain (outside the CDR3, taken from reference TRBV18 and TRBJ2-5): NAGVMQNPRHLVRRRGQEARLRCSPMKGHSHVYWYRQLPEEGLKFMVYLQKENIIDESGMPKERFSAEFPKEGPSILRIQQVVRGDSAAYFCASSPLTGGGETQYFGPGTRLLVL.

The V and J genes are TRBV7-9 and TRBJ1-2; 7 bases are a match to TRBD1. There are 15 residues in the CDR3. Unmatched junction bases numbered 8, after V lost 7 bases and J lost 0 bases. Looked up from germline, CDR1 is SEHNR and CDR2 is FQNEAQ (reference sequence). CDR3 protein: CASTSAGTANYGYTF. For the CDR3, the DNA is TGTGCCAGCACTTCCGCCGGGACAGCTAACTATGGCTACACCTTC.

This chain links TRBV30 with TRBJ2-7; TRBD1 matches at 7 bases. The CDR3 loop spans 15 amino acids. Germline CDR1 reads GTSNPN; CDR2 reads SVGIG (reference sequence). With V trimmed by 3 bases and J by 2 bases, 10 bases remained unmatched. CDR3 sequence: CAWRSGTVVTYEQYF. CDR3 DNA: TGTGCCTGGAGATCCGGGACAGTTGTGACCTACGAGCAGTACTTC.

This clone was seen once. The chain couples TRBV27 to TRBJ2-1; tentative D call: TRBD2 (6 bases). CDR1 is MNHEY, CDR2 SMNVEV, per germline (reference sequence). This CDR3 is built from 13 residues. V was cut by 9 bases and J by 6 bases, with 15 bases left in between. The CDR3 DNA follows: TGTGCCAGTCAGGGAGGATACTCCAATGAGCAGTTCTTC. Amino acids: CASQGGYSNEQFF.

The J gene is TRBJ2-3, the V gene TRBV29-1; TRBD1 might be the D (5 bases). Trimming stripped 7 bases from V and 0 bases from J, with 5 bases between. The CDR3 length is 11 residues. Looked up from germline, CDR1 is SQVTM and CDR2 is ANQGSEA. The CDR3: CSGQSTDTQYF. In DNA, the CDR3 is TGCAGCGGACAGAGCACAGATACGCAGTATTTT.

The chain joins TRBV19 to TRBJ2-6; TRBD1 agrees at 7 bases. Germline V gene lookup returns CDR1 LNHDA and CDR2 SQIVND (reference sequence). V gave up 5 bases and J gave up 0 bases; unmatched junction bases: 1. The CDR3 runs to 15 residues. The CDR3 DNA reads TGTGCCAGTAGTCGACAGGGCTCTGGGGCCAACGTCCTGACTTTC. This translates into CASSRQGSGANVLTF.

This clone was seen more than once but under ten times. The gene calls are TRBV7-9 and TRBJ1-4, with 8 bases matching TRBD1. CDR3 size: 15 residues. Germline V gene sequence: CDR1 SEHNR, CDR2 FQNEAQ (reference sequence). Losses at the gene ends were 5 bases for V and 2 bases for J; bases not matched to a gene: 4. The CDR3 DNA reads as TGTGCCAGCAGCCTGGACAGGGCGACTAATGAAAAACTGTTTTTT. It yields the protein CASSLDRATNEKLFF.

This clone was recorded a few times. The chain joins TRBV7-2 to TRBJ2-7; 10 bases fit TRBD2. The germline V gene has CDR1 SGHTA and CDR2 FQGNSA. There are 16 residues in the CDR3. V gave up 7 bases and J gave up 4 bases; unmatched junction bases: 13. This CDR3 reads CASILDRLAGVYEQYF. DNA of the CDR3: TGTGCCAGCATCCTGGATAGGCTAGCGGGAGTGTACGAGCAGTACTTC.

The genes are TRBV15 and TRBJ2-3; a weak D match, TRBD2 (5 bases). Trimming shortened V by 3 bases and J by 2 bases, and 15 bases separated the two germline ends. The CDR3 spans 16 residues. Germline V gives CDR1 LNHNV, CDR2 YYDKDF (reference sequence). CDR3 in amino acids: CATSSNQRADTDTQYF. CDR3 coding DNA: TGTGCCACCAGCAGTAACCAGAGAGCGGACACAGATACGCAGTATTTT.

This sequence joins TRBV5-1 and TRBJ2-6, with 10 bases lining up with TRBD1. This CDR3 has 18 residues. CDR1 and CDR2 (germline): SGHRS, YFSETQ. V trimming: 4 bases; J trimming: 4 bases; junction bases outside the gene matches: 11. In DNA form, the CDR3 reads TGCGCCAGCAGCCCTGGACAGGGGGTGAGGTCCGGGGCCAACGTCCTGACTTTC. Encoded protein: CASSPGQGVRSGANVLTF.